This is a list of T cell receptor beta chains from one sample in a study of CD8 T cells in ankylosing spondylitis. MiXCR, run by TCRdb on the 5' RACE reads, gives a single entry per CDR3 protein. The data hold about 200,000 distinct CDR3 sequences, with around 13% observed a single time. Sequencing was performed on blood, either unsorted or a sorted T cell fraction (not recorded which). Source of these receptors: a male donor with ankylosing spondylitis or in good health (not recorded which). Each CDR3 is given with its conserved first and last residue. D genes are given only for firm matches. Rows may omit the clone size; those that give it use once, few, many or a size class.

v_gene	abundance	j_gene	d_gene	CDR3aa	CDR3nt
TRBV12-3/TRBV12-4	many	TRBJ1-2	NA	CASTIGGGYGYTF	TGTGCCAGCACCATCGGAGGAGGCTATGGCTACACCTTC
TRBV25-1	few	TRBJ2-1	NA	CASSEDEQFF	TGTGCCAGCAGTGAAGATGAGCAGTTCTTC
TRBV12-3/TRBV12-4	few	TRBJ2-1	TRBD2	CASSLVSSGDYNEQFF	TGTGCCAGCAGTTTAGTTTCTAGCGGGGATTACAATGAGCAGTTCTTC
TRBV29-1	NA	TRBJ2-7	NA	CSVDILGSGEQYF	TGCAGCGTTGATATTTTGGGATCTGGCGAGCAGTACTTC
TRBV11-2	NA	TRBJ1-1	NA	CASSLVLGEEAFF	TGTGCCAGCAGCTTAGTACTGGGGGAGGAAGCTTTCTTT
TRBV11-2	NA	TRBJ2-7	TRBD2	CASSSLTSGSTYF	TGTGCCAGCAGCTCCCTGACTAGCGGTTCCACGTACTTC
TRBV5-1	few	TRBJ2-4	TRBD2	CASSWGTSVGIQYF	TGCGCCAGCAGCTGGGGGACTAGCGTCGGCATTCAGTACTTC
TRBV2	NA	TRBJ2-7	TRBD2	CASVRFSGYEQYF	TGTGCCAGCGTTCGGTTTAGCGGGTACGAGCAGTACTTC
TRBV2	NA	TRBJ2-7	NA	CASSEGRTVVYEQYF	TGTGCCAGCAGTGAAGGTAGAACAGTAGTATACGAGCAGTACTTC
TRBV6-5	few	TRBJ2-1	TRBD1	CASSWGTGTGFNEQFF	TGTGCCAGCAGTTGGGGTACCGGGACAGGGTTCAATGAGCAGTTCTTC
TRBV27	few	TRBJ2-7	NA	CASSPIKGARGEQYF	TGTGCCAGCAGTCCTATAAAGGGAGCAAGGGGAGAGCAGTACTTC
TRBV2	few	TRBJ2-7	TRBD1	CASKLGTGDAYEQYF	TGTGCCAGCAAATTGGGGACAGGGGACGCCTACGAGCAGTACTTC
TRBV4-1	few	TRBJ1-3	NA	CASSPQAQPGGTIYF	TGCGCCAGCAGCCCGCAGGCACAGCCGGGTGGCACCATATATTTT
TRBV3-1	many	TRBJ2-5	NA	CASSQEAQVYQETQYF	TGTGCCAGCAGCCAAGAAGCGCAGGTGTACCAAGAGACCCAGTACTTC
TRBV14	few	TRBJ2-7	NA	CASSQDLGWAYEQYF	TGTGCCAGCAGCCAAGATCTAGGGTGGGCCTACGAGCAGTACTTC
TRBV30	few	TRBJ2-1	TRBD2	CAGERELWNEQFF	TGTGCCGGGGAGCGGGAGTTGTGGAATGAGCAGTTCTTC
TRBV27	few	TRBJ2-5	NA	CASSPGTTQYF	TGTGCCAGCAGCCCGGGGACGACCCAGTACTTC
TRBV20-1	few	TRBJ1-5	NA	CSASTGIHQPQHF	TGCAGTGCTAGTACAGGGATCCATCAGCCCCAGCATTTT
TRBV20-1	NA	TRBJ2-6	NA	CSARGRTSGANVLTF	TGCAGTGCTAGAGGACGGACCTCTGGGGCCAACGTCCTGACTTTC
TRBV3-1	many	TRBJ2-3	NA	CASSQEALANYYTDTQYF	TGTGCCAGCAGCCAAGAAGCGCTAGCTAATTACTACACAGATACGCAGTATTTT
TRBV20-1	few	TRBJ2-7	TRBD2	CSALTLAGVSYEQYF	TGCAGTGCCCTTACACTAGCGGGAGTCTCCTACGAGCAGTACTTC
TRBV12-3/TRBV12-4	few	TRBJ2-7	NA	CASSLGLDTYEQYF	TGTGCCAGCAGCCTTGGACTGGACACCTACGAGCAGTACTTC
TRBV5-6	few	TRBJ2-7	TRBD1	CASSSTGTGGYEQYF	TGTGCCAGCAGCTCCACCGGGACAGGGGGCTACGAGCAGTACTTC
TRBV12-3/TRBV12-4	NA	TRBJ2-5	NA	CASSTDFFQETQYF	TGTGCCAGCAGCACGGACTTTTTCCAAGAGACCCAGTACTTC
TRBV11-2	NA	TRBJ2-1	NA	CASSLPVSGLTPYNEQFF	TGTGCCAGCAGCTTGCCCGTGAGCGGGCTAACACCCTACAATGAGCAGTTCTTC
TRBV7-2	few	TRBJ2-2	NA	CASSYSRVYGELFF	TGTGCCAGCAGCTATTCGAGAGTCTACGGGGAGCTGTTTTTT
TRBV12-3/TRBV12-4	few	TRBJ2-7	NA	CASSFSVSYEQYF	TGTGCCAGCAGTTTTTCGGTTTCCTACGAGCAGTACTTC
TRBV6-1	NA	TRBJ2-2	NA	CASRQYTGELFF	TGTGCCAGCAGGCAGTACACCGGGGAGCTGTTTTTT
TRBV12-3/TRBV12-4	NA	TRBJ2-5	TRBD2	CASSLSGLAAYRGTQYF	TGTGCCAGCAGTCTTTCCGGACTAGCGGCCTACCGGGGGACCCAGTACTTC
TRBV12-3/TRBV12-4	NA	TRBJ2-3	NA	CASSSRLPRKSQYF	TGTGCCAGCAGTTCGCGGCTTCCCCGGAAATCGCAGTATTTT
TRBV13	few	TRBJ2-3	TRBD2	CASSPRTSGADTQYF	TGTGCCAGCAGCCCTCGGACTAGCGGAGCAGATACGCAGTATTTT
TRBV10-3	few	TRBJ1-4	NA	CAISEEQGGIATNEKLFF	TGTGCCATCAGTGAGGAACAGGGTGGAATAGCAACTAATGAAAAACTGTTTTTT
TRBV29-1	NA	TRBJ2-7	TRBD2	CSVVSGRKTYEQYF	TGCAGCGTCGTGAGCGGGAGGAAGACCTACGAGCAGTACTTC
TRBV7-9	few	TRBJ1-2	TRBD1	CASSTPGQGYGYTF	TGTGCCAGCAGTACTCCGGGACAGGGTTATGGCTACACCTTC
TRBV29-1	NA	TRBJ2-7	NA	CSVEGRESYEQYF	TGCAGCGTTGAAGGGCGGGAATCCTACGAGCAGTACTTC
TRBV6-5	NA	TRBJ2-1	NA	CASSSQKYSYNEQFF	TGTGCCAGCAGTTCCCAGAAGTACTCCTACAATGAGCAGTTCTTC
TRBV7-6	NA	TRBJ2-1	NA	CASSLDEGSGRNNEQFF	TGTGCCAGCAGCTTAGATGAGGGGTCAGGGAGAAACAATGAGCAGTTCTTC
TRBV23-1	NA	TRBJ1-2	NA	CASSPGPGAKLQANYGYTF	TGCGCCAGCAGTCCAGGACCAGGGGCTAAGCTCCAAGCTAACTATGGCTACACCTTC
TRBV3-1	few	TRBJ2-2	TRBD2	CASSQDLAGDPTGELFF	TGTGCCAGCAGCCAAGACCTAGCGGGGGACCCCACCGGGGAGCTGTTTTTT
TRBV20-1	many	TRBJ2-1	TRBD1	CSARVSSGTEYLEQFF	TGCAGTGCTAGAGTTTCCTCCGGGACAGAATACCTTGAGCAGTTCTTC
TRBV20-1	many	TRBJ2-1	NA	CSARDYGQTTRPKNIGQFF	TGCAGTGCTAGAGATTATGGACAGACTACCCGACCGAAAAATATAGGGCAGTTCTTC
TRBV10-3	NA	TRBJ1-2	NA	CAISAEWAGNYGYTF	TGTGCCATCAGTGCCGAATGGGCAGGGAACTATGGCTACACCTTC
TRBV5-1	few	TRBJ2-1	NA	CASSLGGILNEQFF	TGCGCCAGCAGCTTGGGGGGTATTCTCAATGAGCAGTTCTTC
TRBV15	NA	TRBJ2-7	TRBD1	CATSRELDRGTDEQYF	TGTGCCACCAGCAGAGAGTTGGACAGGGGTACAGACGAGCAGTACTTC
TRBV9	NA	TRBJ2-1	NA	CASSVVMGTGNEQFF	TGTGCCAGCAGCGTAGTGATGGGGACTGGCAATGAGCAGTTCTTC
TRBV7-2	few	TRBJ2-1	NA	CASSLVPANEQFF	TGTGCCAGCAGCTTAGTCCCAGCGAATGAGCAGTTCTTC
TRBV27	NA	TRBJ2-5	NA	CASSPRYQETQYF	TGTGCCAGCAGTCCCCGGTACCAAGAGACCCAGTACTTC
TRBV20-1	NA	TRBJ2-1	NA	CSARDNQRNSYNEQFF	TGCAGTGCTAGAGATAACCAGCGGAACTCCTACAATGAGCAGTTCTTC
TRBV3-1	few	TRBJ2-1	NA	CASSQGVLEQFF	TGTGCCAGCAGCCAAGGCGTTCTTGAGCAGTTCTTC
TRBV6-1	few	TRBJ2-1	NA	CASGFRGDEQFF	TGTGCCAGTGGCTTCAGAGGCGATGAGCAGTTCTTC
TRBV29-1	NA	TRBJ1-1	NA	CCVEGSTDRNTEAFF	TGCTGCGTTGAGGGATCCACGGACAGAAACACTGAAGCTTTCTTT
TRBV20-1	NA	TRBJ2-4	TRBD2	CSARSRTSEKNIQYF	TGCAGTGCTAGGTCCCGGACTAGCGAAAAAAACATTCAGTACTTC
TRBV6-5	NA	TRBJ2-7	TRBD2	CASSYQGSGFYEQYF	TGTGCCAGCAGTTACCAGGGTAGCGGGTTCTACGAGCAGTACTTC